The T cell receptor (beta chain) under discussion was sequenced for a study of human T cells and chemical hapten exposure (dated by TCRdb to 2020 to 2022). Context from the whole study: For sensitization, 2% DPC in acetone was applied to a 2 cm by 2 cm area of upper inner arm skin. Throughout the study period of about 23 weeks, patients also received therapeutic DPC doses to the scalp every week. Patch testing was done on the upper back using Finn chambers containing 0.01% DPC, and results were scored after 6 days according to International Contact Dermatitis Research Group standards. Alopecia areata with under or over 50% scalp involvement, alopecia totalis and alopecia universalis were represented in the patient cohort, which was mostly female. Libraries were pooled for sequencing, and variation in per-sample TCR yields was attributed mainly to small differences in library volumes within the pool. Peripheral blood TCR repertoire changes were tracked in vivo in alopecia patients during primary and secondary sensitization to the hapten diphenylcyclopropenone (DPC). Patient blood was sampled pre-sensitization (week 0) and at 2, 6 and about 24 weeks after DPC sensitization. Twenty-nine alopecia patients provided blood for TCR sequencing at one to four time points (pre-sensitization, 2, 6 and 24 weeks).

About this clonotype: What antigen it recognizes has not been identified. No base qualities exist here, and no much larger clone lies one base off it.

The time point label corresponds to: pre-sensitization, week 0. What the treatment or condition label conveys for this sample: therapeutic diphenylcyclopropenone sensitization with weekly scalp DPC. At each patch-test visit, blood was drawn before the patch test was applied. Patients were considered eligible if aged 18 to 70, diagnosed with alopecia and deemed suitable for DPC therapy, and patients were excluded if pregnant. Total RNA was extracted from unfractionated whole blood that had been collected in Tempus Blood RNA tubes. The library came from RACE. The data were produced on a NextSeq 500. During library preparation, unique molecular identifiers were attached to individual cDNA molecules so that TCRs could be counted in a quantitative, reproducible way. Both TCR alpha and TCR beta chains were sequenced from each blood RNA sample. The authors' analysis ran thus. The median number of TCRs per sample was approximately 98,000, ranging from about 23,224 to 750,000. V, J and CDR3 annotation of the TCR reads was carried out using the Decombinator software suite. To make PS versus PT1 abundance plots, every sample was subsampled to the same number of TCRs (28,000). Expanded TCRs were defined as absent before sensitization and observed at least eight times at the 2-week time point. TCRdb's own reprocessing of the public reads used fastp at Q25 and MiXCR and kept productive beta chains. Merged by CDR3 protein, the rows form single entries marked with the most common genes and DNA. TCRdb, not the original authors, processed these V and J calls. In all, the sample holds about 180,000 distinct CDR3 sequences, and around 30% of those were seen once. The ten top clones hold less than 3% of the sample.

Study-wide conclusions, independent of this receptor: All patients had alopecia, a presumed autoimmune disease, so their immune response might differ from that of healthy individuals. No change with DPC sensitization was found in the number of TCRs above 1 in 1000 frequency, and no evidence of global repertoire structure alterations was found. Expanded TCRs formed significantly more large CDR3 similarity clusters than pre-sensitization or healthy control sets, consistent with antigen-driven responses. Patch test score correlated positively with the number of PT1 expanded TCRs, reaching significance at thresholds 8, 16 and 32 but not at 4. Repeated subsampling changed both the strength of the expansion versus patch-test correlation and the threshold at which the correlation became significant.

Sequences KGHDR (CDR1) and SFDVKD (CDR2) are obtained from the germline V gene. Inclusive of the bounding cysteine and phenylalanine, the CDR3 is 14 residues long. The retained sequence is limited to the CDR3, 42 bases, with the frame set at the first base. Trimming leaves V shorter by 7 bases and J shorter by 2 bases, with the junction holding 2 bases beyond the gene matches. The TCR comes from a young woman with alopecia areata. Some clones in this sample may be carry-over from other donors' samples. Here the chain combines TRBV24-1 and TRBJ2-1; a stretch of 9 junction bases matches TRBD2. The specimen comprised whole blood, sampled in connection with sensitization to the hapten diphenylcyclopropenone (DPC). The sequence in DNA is TGTGCCACCAGGACTAGCGGCCCCTACAATGAGCAGTTCTTC. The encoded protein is CATRTSGPYNEQFF.